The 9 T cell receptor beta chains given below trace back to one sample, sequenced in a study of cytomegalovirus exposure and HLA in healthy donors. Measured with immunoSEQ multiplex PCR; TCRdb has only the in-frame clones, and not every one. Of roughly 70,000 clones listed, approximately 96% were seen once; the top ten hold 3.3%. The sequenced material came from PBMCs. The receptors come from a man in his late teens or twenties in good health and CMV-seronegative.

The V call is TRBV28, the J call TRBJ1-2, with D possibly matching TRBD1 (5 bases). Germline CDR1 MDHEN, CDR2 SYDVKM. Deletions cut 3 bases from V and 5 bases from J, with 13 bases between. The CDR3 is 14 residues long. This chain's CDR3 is CASSFFQGRYGYTF. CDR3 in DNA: TGTGCCAGCAGTTTTTTCCAGGGCAGGTATGGCTACACCTTC.

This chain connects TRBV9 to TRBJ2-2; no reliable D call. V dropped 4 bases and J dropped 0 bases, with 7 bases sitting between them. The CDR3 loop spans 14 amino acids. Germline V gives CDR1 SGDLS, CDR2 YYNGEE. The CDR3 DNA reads TGTGCCAGCAGCCCCCATCCGAACACCGGGGAGCTGTTTTTT. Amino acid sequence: CASSPHPNTGELFF.

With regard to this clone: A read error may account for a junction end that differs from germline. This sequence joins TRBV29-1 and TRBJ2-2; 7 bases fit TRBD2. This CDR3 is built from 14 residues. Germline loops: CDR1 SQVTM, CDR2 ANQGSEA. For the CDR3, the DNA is TGCAGCGTGGGGGGGAAAGCGAACATCGGGGAGCTGTTTTTT. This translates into CSVGGKANIGELFF.

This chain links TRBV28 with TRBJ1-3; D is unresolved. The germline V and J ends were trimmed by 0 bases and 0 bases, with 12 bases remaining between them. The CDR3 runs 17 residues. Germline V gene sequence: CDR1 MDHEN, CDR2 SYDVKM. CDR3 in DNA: TGTGCCAGCAGTTTATGGCGGGAACCCGTCTCTGGAAACACCATATATTTT. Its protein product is CASSLWREPVSGNTIYF.

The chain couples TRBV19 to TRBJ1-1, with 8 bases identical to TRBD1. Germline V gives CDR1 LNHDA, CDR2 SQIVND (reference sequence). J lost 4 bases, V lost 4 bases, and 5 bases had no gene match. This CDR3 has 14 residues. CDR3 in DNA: TGTGCCAGTAGTACCGACAGGGGCTTCACTGAAGCTTTCTTT. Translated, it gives CASSTDRGFTEAFF.

Here the CDR3 DNA reads TGTGCCAGCTCACCGGCCGGACAGGTGTCCTACGAGCAGTACTTC. It encodes CASSPAGQVSYEQYF. V is TRBV18 and J is TRBJ2-7; 7 nucleotides line up with TRBD1. The V gene end was trimmed by 3 bases and the J gene end by 1 base; junction bases not matched to a gene: 6. Germline V gene lookup returns CDR1 KGHSH and CDR2 LQKENI. CDR3 length: 15 residues.

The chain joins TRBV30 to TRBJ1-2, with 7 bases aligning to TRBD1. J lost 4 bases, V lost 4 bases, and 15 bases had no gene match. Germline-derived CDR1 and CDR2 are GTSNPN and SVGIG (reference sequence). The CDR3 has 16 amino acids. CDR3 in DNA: TGTGCCTGGATTTTTACCAGCACAGGGGTTCCCTATGGCTACACCTTC. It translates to CAWIFTSTGVPYGYTF.

The CDR3 region has the DNA TGTGCCAGCAGTCCAAGGACAGGACGGAATGAGCAGTTCTTC. It is translated as CASSPRTGRNEQFF. The chain has TRBV27 and TRBJ2-1; 7 nucleotides align to TRBD1. This CDR3 spans 14 amino acids. CDR1 is MNHEY, CDR2 SMNVEV, per germline (reference sequence). Trimming at V came to 5 bases and at J to 7 bases, leaving 8 bases not matched to a gene.

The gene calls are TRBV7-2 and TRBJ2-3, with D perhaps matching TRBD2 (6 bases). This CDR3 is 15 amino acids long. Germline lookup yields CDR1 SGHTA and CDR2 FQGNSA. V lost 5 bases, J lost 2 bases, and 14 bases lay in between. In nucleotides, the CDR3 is TGTGCCAGCAGCCCCGGGGGACGAAACACAGATACGCAGTATTTT. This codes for CASSPGGRNTDTQYF.